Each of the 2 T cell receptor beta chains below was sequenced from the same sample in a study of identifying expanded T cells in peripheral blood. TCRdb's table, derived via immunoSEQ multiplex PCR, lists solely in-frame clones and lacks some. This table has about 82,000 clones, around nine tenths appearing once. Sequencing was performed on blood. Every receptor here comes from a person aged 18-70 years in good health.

The CDR3 DNA sequence: TGCGCCAGCAGCTTGGGGGGCAGTACCACCGGGGAGACCCAGTACTTC. Protein: CASSLGGSTTGETQYF. This rearrangement joins TRBV5-1 to TRBJ2-5; D may be TRBD1 (5 bases). Between the trimmed V and J ends, which lost 0 bases and 5 bases, there was a span of 17 bases. The CDR3 contains 16 residues. Germline CDR1 SGHRS, CDR2 YFSETQ.

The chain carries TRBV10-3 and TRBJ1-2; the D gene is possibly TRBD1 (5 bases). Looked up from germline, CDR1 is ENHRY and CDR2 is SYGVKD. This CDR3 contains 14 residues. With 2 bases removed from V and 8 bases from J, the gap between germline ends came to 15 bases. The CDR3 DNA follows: TGTGCCATCAGTGAGATGATCAGGGTGGGCGGCTACACCTTC. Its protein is CAISEMIRVGGYTF.